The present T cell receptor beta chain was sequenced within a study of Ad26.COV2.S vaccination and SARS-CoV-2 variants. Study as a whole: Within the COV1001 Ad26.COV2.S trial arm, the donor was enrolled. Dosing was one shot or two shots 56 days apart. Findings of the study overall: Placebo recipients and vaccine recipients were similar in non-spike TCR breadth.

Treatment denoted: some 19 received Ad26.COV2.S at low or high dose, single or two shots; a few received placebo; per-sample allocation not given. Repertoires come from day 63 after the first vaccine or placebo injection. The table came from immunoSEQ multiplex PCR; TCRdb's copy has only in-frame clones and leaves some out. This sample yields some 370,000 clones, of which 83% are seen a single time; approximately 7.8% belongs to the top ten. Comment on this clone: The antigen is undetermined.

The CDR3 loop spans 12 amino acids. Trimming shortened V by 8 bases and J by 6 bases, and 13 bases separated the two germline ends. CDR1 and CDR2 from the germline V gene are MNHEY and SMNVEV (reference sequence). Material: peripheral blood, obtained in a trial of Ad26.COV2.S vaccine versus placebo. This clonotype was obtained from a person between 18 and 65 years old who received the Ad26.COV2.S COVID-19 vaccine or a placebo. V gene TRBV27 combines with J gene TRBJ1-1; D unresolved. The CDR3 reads CASGGAGPEAFF. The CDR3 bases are TGTGCCAGCGGAGGTGCAGGTCCTGAAGCTTTCTTT.